This passage covers 24 T cell receptor beta chains from one sample sequenced in a study of T cells after somatic rescue of genetic block. Only in-frame clones appear in the TCRdb table, and some are missing; sequencing was by immunoSEQ multiplex PCR. The sample has tens of thousands of clones, 92% seen once. The specimen was peripheral blood mononuclear cells (PBMCs). All receptors come from a man aged 35-49 years.

The gene calls are TRBV30 and TRBJ1-3; D gene ambiguous. From germline, CDR1 is GTSNPN and CDR2 SVGIG (reference sequence). This CDR3 spans 14 amino acids. V lost 7 bases to trimming and J lost 0 bases, with 13 bases between them. Here the CDR3 reads CASEVGFSGNTIYF. The CDR3 DNA is TGTGCCTCCGAAGTGGGGTTCTCTGGAAACACCATATATTTT.

The chain has TRBV28 and TRBJ2-7; D call uncertain. The CDR3 is 15 residues long. Trimming pared 4 bases from V and 3 bases from J, leaving 16 bases between. The V gene's germline CDR1 is MDHEN and CDR2 SYDVKM. CDR3 loop: CASSSAQVVGYEQYF. CDR3 bases: TGTGCCAGCAGTTCCGCCCAGGTTGTAGGCTACGAGCAGTACTTC.

The chain employs TRBV28 and TRBJ2-7, with D hard to call. Germline V lookup: CDR1 MDHEN, CDR2 SYDVKM. The CDR3 runs to 14 residues. V dropped 7 bases and J dropped 0 bases, with 13 bases sitting between them. The CDR3 sequence: CASTPLVTSYEQYF. In DNA, the CDR3 is TGTGCCAGCACCCCTCTCGTGACCTCCTACGAGCAGTACTTC.

The J gene is TRBJ2-2, the V gene TRBV6-6; 12 bases match TRBD1. The V gene's germline CDR1 is MNHNY and CDR2 SVGAGI (reference sequence). With 7 bases clipped from V and 8 bases from J, the junction kept 5 bases outside the gene matches. The CDR3 consists of 14 residues. CDR3 bases: TGTGCCAGCAACCGGGACAGGGGGCCGGGGGAGCTGTTTTTT. It yields the protein CASNRDRGPGELFF.

The chain uses TRBV7-9 and TRBJ2-7, with D possibly TRBD2 on 5 matching bases. The germline gives CDR1 SEHNR, CDR2 FQNEAQ (reference sequence). V lost 6 bases, J lost 0 bases, and 12 bases lay in between. This CDR3 region has 14 residues. This CDR3 reads CASRETGSSYEQYF. In DNA, the CDR3 is TGTGCCAGCAGAGAGACGGGAAGCTCCTACGAGCAGTACTTC.

The chain uses TRBV5-6 and TRBJ1-2, with D maybe TRBD1 (6 bases). V was clipped by 3 bases and J by 4 bases, with 16 bases between them. The CDR3 contains 15 residues. Germline V gene data show CDR1 as SGHDT and CDR2 as YYEEEE. The CDR3 loop is CASSYIRDKAYGYTF. The CDR3 coding sequence is TGTGCCAGCAGCTATATCCGGGACAAGGCCTATGGCTACACCTTC.

The rearrangement joins TRBV4-1 to TRBJ2-5; TRBD2 matches at 11 bases. The CDR3 sequence is 14 residues long. Losses at the gene ends were 4 bases for V and 5 bases for J; bases not matched to a gene: 3. Germline V gene lookup returns CDR1 MGHRA and CDR2 YSYEKL. This CDR3 reads CASSLAGGGETQYF. For the CDR3, the DNA is TGCGCCAGCAGCCTAGCGGGAGGGGGCGAGACCCAGTACTTC.

V is TRBV4-1 and J is TRBJ2-5, with 7 bases fitting TRBD2. The J call may be faulty, since TRBJ2-7 better matches the DNA end. CDR1 is MGHRA, CDR2 YSYEKL, per germline. The CDR3 spans 15 residues. CDR3 sequence: CASSQSASGAYEQYF. The CDR3 DNA reads TGCGCCAGCAGCCAATCTGCTAGCGGAGCCTACGAGCAGTACTTC.

The rearrangement links TRBV6-1 to TRBJ1-2; TRBD1 aligns across 8 bases. Germline V gene sequence: CDR1 MNHNS, CDR2 SASEGT. The CDR3 spans 13 residues. Trimming at V came to 10 bases and at J to 5 bases, leaving 9 bases not matched to a gene. The CDR3 spells CATRDRLPYGYTF. The CDR3, as DNA: TGTGCCACCAGGGACAGGCTACCATATGGCTACACCTTC.

The rearrangement links TRBV7-8 to TRBJ2-7; 15 bases are a match to TRBD2. The V gene end was trimmed by 1 base and the J gene end by 2 bases; junction bases not matched to a gene: 9. Germline V gives CDR1 SGHVS, CDR2 FQNEAQ. The CDR3 totals 19 residues. CDR3 loop: CASSLDLARTSGRAYEQYF. The CDR3 nucleotides are TGTGCCAGCAGCTTAGATTTGGCGAGGACTAGCGGGAGGGCCTACGAGCAGTACTTC.

The chain has TRBV7-9 and TRBJ2-7; weak D call: TRBD2 (6 bases). The CDR3 covers 12 residues. V lost 3 bases and J 5 bases, leaving 8 bases between the germline ends. Germline values: CDR1 SEHNR, CDR2 FQNEAQ (reference sequence). The CDR3 is CASSLSGDEQYF. The CDR3 bases are TGTGCCAGCAGCTTGTCGGGGGACGAGCAGTACTTC.

The chain recombines TRBV7-9 with TRBJ2-5; 8 bases line up with TRBD2. Germline V gene sequence: CDR1 SEHNR, CDR2 FQNEAQ (reference sequence). The trim removed 8 bases at V and 5 bases at J, leaving 10 bases unmatched. The CDR3 has 14 amino acids. The CDR3 protein is CASSDSGDGETQYF. The CDR3 DNA follows: TGTGCCAGCTCGGATAGCGGGGACGGGGAGACCCAGTACTTC.

The J gene is TRBJ1-5, the V gene TRBV6-5, with D unresolved. The CDR3 consists of 14 residues. Trimming removed 4 bases from V and 0 bases from J, with 7 bases in between. The germline V gene encodes CDR1 MNHEY and CDR2 SVGAGI. Here the CDR3 DNA reads TGTGCCAGCAGTTCACTGTATAGCAATCAGCCCCAGCATTTT. This codes for CASSSLYSNQPQHF.

This chain uses TRBV7-9 with TRBJ2-3, with TRBD1 as a possible D gene (5 bases). Germline CDR1 reads SEHNR; CDR2 reads FQNEAQ (reference sequence). This CDR3 is 17 amino acids long. Trimming removed 1 base from V and 0 bases from J, with 14 bases in between. CDR3 region: CASSLVLGPKSTDTQYF. DNA of the CDR3: TGTGCCAGCAGCTTAGTACTGGGGCCCAAGAGCACAGATACGCAGTATTTT.

This rearrangement joins TRBV27 to TRBJ2-7, with 7 bases matching TRBD1. Trimming took 2 bases from V and 5 from J; bases not matched to a gene: 6. This CDR3 has 14 amino acids. Germline V gene lookup returns CDR1 MNHEY and CDR2 SMNVEV (reference sequence). For the CDR3, the DNA is TGTGCCAGCAGTTTACAGACAGGGCTCGACGAGCAGTACTTC. As protein: CASSLQTGLDEQYF.

The chain couples TRBV25-1 to TRBJ1-6, with D possibly being TRBD1 (5 bases). CDR1 MGHDK and CDR2 SYGVNS come from the germline V gene. V lost 5 bases and J 6 bases, leaving 11 bases between the germline ends. The CDR3 is made up of 14 amino acids. Here the CDR3 reads CASSLNGGNSPLHF. CDR3 coding DNA: TGTGCCAGCAGTCTAAACGGGGGTAATTCACCCCTCCACTTT. Complete variable domain (other parts from reference TRBV25-1 and TRBJ1-6): EADIYQTPRYLVIGTGKKITLECSQTMGHDKMYWYQQDPGMELHLIHYSYGVNSTEKGDLSSESTVSRIRTEHFPLTLESARPSHTSQYLCASSLNGGNSPLHFGNGTRLTVT.

V and J are TRBV6-6 and TRBJ2-3, with D perhaps given as TRBD1 or TRBD2 (6 bases each). Germline assignment: CDR1 MNHNY and CDR2 SVGAGI (reference sequence). The CDR3 runs to 16 residues. V was shortened by 0 bases and J by 5 bases, with 15 bases between the two germline ends. The CDR3 DNA sequence: TGTGCCAGCAGTTACTCGACGGGGGCGGGGAGAGATACGCAGTATTTT. Its protein product is CASSYSTGAGRDTQYF.

This chain joins TRBV20-1 and TRBJ2-1; 7 nucleotides match TRBD2. The trim removed 6 bases at V and 8 bases at J, leaving 4 bases unmatched. Germline V gene sequence: CDR1 DFQATT, CDR2 SNEGSKA (reference sequence). The length of the CDR3 is 11 residues. The CDR3 protein is CSAPRGDEQFF. CDR3 DNA sequence: TGCAGTGCCCCTCGGGGGGATGAGCAGTTCTTC.

This chain connects TRBV28 to TRBJ2-3; weak D call: TRBD1 (5 bases). The length of the CDR3 is 15 residues. V shed 8 bases and J shed 0 bases, with 15 bases lying between them. Per germline, CDR1 MDHEN and CDR2 SYDVKM. The CDR3 DNA reads TGTGCCAGCTCTCTCCCACGACAGAGCACAGATACGCAGTATTTT. Its translation: CASSLPRQSTDTQYF.

This rearrangement joins TRBV2 to TRBJ2-1, with TRBD1 identical over 7 bases. The CDR3 is made up of 13 amino acids. From germline, CDR1 is SNHLY and CDR2 FYNNEI. The V and J ends lost 5 bases and 4 bases, in that order; junction bases with no gene match: 2. The CDR3 DNA is TGTGCCAGCAGTAGACAGGGATACAATGAGCAGTTCTTC. Protein sequence: CASSRQGYNEQFF.

The gene calls are TRBV30 and TRBJ2-1, with D possibly TRBD2 on 7 matching bases. Germline V gives CDR1 GTSNPN, CDR2 SVGIG (reference sequence). V shed 1 base and J shed 9 bases, with 16 bases lying between them. The CDR3 spans 14 residues. DNA of the CDR3: TGTGCCTGGAGTGGTACCATGGGAGGGGGTGAGCAGTTCTTC. Translation: CAWSGTMGGGEQFF.

This clone was seen only once. The rearrangement links TRBV19 to TRBJ1-4; D is possibly TRBD1 (5 bases). This CDR3 has 15 residues. Germline V CDR1 and CDR2: LNHDA, SQIVND (reference sequence). Trimming removed 4 bases from V and 0 bases from J, with 9 bases in between. CDR3 DNA: TGTGCCAGTAGTAGACAGAGTGCAACTAATGAAAAACTGTTTTTT. The encoded protein is CASSRQSATNEKLFF. The whole variable domain, filled in from reference TRBV19 and TRBJ1-4, reads DGGITQSPKYLFRKEGQNVTLSCEQNLNHDAMYWYRQDPGQGLRLIYYSQIVNDFQKGDIAEGYSVSREKKESFPLTVTSAQKNPTAFYLCASSRQSATNEKLFFGSGTQLSVL.

The CDR3 loop is CSALTGRIQYF. In nucleotides, the CDR3 is TGCAGTGCACTCACCGGCCGCATTCAGTACTTC. The chain carries TRBV20-1 and TRBJ2-4; D gene ambiguous. The V end was cut by 6 bases, the J end by 9 bases, with 12 bases between. Germline CDR1 and CDR2: DFQATT and SNEGSKA (reference sequence). The CDR3 has 11 amino acids.

The chain uses TRBV7-8 and TRBJ1-1; tentative D call: TRBD1 (6 bases). This CDR3 is built from 13 residues. With 3 bases removed from V and 5 bases from J, the gap between germline ends came to 10 bases. Germline loops: CDR1 SGHVS, CDR2 FQNEAQ. The CDR3: CASSFSRGTEAFF. Written as DNA, the CDR3 is TGTGCCAGCAGCTTCTCGAGGGGGACTGAAGCTTTCTTT.